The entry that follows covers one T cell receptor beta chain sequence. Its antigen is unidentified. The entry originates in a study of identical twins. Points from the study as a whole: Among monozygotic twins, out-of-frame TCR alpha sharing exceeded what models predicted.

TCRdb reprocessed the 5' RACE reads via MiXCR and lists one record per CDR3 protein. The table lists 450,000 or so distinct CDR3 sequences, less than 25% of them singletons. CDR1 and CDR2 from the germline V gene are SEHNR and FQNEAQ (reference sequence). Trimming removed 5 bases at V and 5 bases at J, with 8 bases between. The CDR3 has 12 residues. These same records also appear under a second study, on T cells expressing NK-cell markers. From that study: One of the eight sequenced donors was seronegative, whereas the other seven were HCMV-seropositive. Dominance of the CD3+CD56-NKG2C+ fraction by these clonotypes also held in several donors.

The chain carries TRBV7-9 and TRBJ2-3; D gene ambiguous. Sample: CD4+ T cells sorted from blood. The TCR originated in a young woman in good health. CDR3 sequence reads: CASSTLVDTQYF. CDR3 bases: TGTGCCAGCAGCACCTTGGTAGATACGCAGTATTTT.